Listed below are T cell receptor beta chains from one sample, sequenced in a study of glioma-infiltrating T cells after dendritic cell vaccination. Generated by immunoSEQ multiplex PCR, the TCRdb table keeps only in-frame clones and is missing some. The sample lists some 100,000 clones; around three quarters were seen once. The sample here was blood, taken before dendritic cell vaccination. The receptors were sampled from a human donor with glioblastoma. Both conserved end residues are part of each CDR3.

v_call: TRBV4-1
cdr3_aa: CASAKGANYGYTF

v_call: TRBV5-4
cdr3_aa: CASSRHTQASYNEQFF

v_call: TRBV6-1
cdr3_aa: CASSETAGWETQYF

v_call: TRBV19
cdr3_aa: CASSFGTGNNSPLHF

v_call: TRBV5-1
cdr3_aa: CASSWTATLNTEAFF

v_call: TRBV9
cdr3_aa: CASSVVAQGSPLHF

v_call: TRBV5-1
cdr3_aa: CASSLYSPVEPPYEQYF

v_call: TRBV5-4
cdr3_aa: CASSLVASREQYF

v_call: TRBV7-9
cdr3_aa: CASLPLPTAYSGNTIYF

v_call: TRBV5-1
cdr3_aa: CASSSTLLTDTQYF

v_call: TRBV10-3
cdr3_aa: CAIRAGTDISNTEAFF

v_call: TRBV5-1
cdr3_aa: CASSTLTGTEAFF

v_call: TRBV5-4
cdr3_aa: CASSLDRTEAFF

v_call: TRBV10-3
cdr3_aa: CAISFGQGTYEQYF

v_call: TRBV5-1
cdr3_aa: CASSYRVSTDPTGETQYF

v_call: TRBV18
cdr3_aa: CASSPIRTEANEQFF

v_call: TRBV30
cdr3_aa: CAWSPYNTGNEQYF

v_call: TRBV6-5
cdr3_aa: CASTPWGRVNSPLHF

v_call: TRBV28
cdr3_aa: CASEGHHGYQPQHF

v_call: TRBV6-5
cdr3_aa: CASSLGDPANYGYTF

v_call: TRBV5-1
cdr3_aa: CASSVSVQGSGNTIYF

v_call: TRBV23-1
cdr3_aa: CASSPSGQGALRGNGNQPQHF